A single sample is the source of the 14 T cell receptor beta chains below, sequenced in a study of blood T cell repertoires in COVID-19. Here immunoSEQ multiplex PCR was the method, and the copy in TCRdb shows in-frame clones only, minus some. This sample has 210,000 or so clones, with approximately 87% found just once. Sequencing was done on a sample of PBMCs or T cells enriched from blood (not recorded which). Receptors originate from a woman in her 50s in a cohort exposed to, infected with or recovered from COVID-19 (not recorded which).

CDR3 loop: CAISEYSGSTYNEQFF. The CDR3 DNA sequence: TGTGCCATCAGTGAGTATAGCGGGAGTACCTACAATGAGCAGTTCTTC. This sequence joins TRBV10-3 and TRBJ2-1, with 9 bases identical to TRBD2. Germline CDR1 and CDR2: ENHRY and SYGVKD. The CDR3 runs to 16 residues. V was clipped by 1 base and J by 2 bases; unmatched bases: 3.

The chain has TRBV19 and TRBJ2-3; 7 nucleotides line up with TRBD1. The V and J ends lost 4 bases and 4 bases, in that order; junction bases with no gene match: 2. CDR3 length: 13 amino acids. Germline lookup yields CDR1 LNHDA and CDR2 SQIVND (reference sequence). Here the CDR3 DNA reads TGTGCCAGTAGTACGCAGGGGGCAGATACGCAGTATTTT. Translated: CASSTQGADTQYF.

The rearrangement joins TRBV7-2 to TRBJ2-7; tentative D call: TRBD2 (5 bases). V gave up 5 bases and J gave up 3 bases, with 11 bases separating them. Germline values: CDR1 SGHTA, CDR2 FQGNSA. This CDR3 region has 13 residues. CDR3 bases: TGTGCCAGCAGCGCATATGGGAGCTACGAGCAGTACTTC. It translates to CASSAYGSYEQYF.

The chain is built from TRBV18 and TRBJ2-7; the match to TRBD1 covers 10 bases. CDR1 and CDR2 (germline): KGHSH, LQKENI. There are 15 residues in the CDR3. J gave up 6 bases and V 3 bases, and 8 bases lay outside the gene matches. This CDR3 is CASSPQTGGEVEQYF. The CDR3 DNA sequence: TGTGCCAGCTCACCGCAGACAGGGGGCGAGGTCGAGCAGTACTTC.

The J gene is TRBJ2-7, the V gene TRBV7-9; D unclear. The CDR3 has 14 residues. V was clipped by 6 bases and J by 2 bases, with 14 bases between them. Per germline, CDR1 SEHNR and CDR2 FQNEAQ (reference sequence). The CDR3 is CASSLSGSTYEQYF. CDR3 DNA sequence: TGTGCCAGCAGTCTTTCCGGGTCGACCTACGAGCAGTACTTC.

The chain carries TRBV3-1 (or the pseudogene TRBV3-2) and TRBJ1-2, with unresolved D. Germline V CDR1 and CDR2: LGHDT, YNNKEL (reference sequence). V was trimmed by 4 bases and J by 8 bases, leaving 14 bases between them. The CDR3 is made up of 13 amino acids. The CDR3 nucleotides read TGTGCCAGCAGCCCGATGCAGTCCTGGGGCTACACCTTC. It translates to CASSPMQSWGYTF.

The chain is built from TRBV7-2 and TRBJ1-2, with D unresolved. V was cut by 1 base and J by 4 bases, with 7 bases left in between. Germline V gene sequence: CDR1 SGHTA, CDR2 FQGNSA. This CDR3 comprises 13 residues. The CDR3 here is CASSLVASYGYTF. As DNA, the CDR3 is TGTGCCAGCAGCTTAGTGGCCAGCTATGGCTACACCTTC.

The chain combines TRBV7-9 with TRBJ2-7; 8 bases fit TRBD1. CDR3 length: 15 amino acids. After removal of 4 bases from V and 7 bases from J, the junction contained 12 bases not matched to a gene. From germline, CDR1 is SEHNR and CDR2 FQNEAQ (reference sequence). The CDR3 reads CASSSRQGLNWEQYF. CDR3 bases: TGTGCCAGCAGCTCCAGACAGGGGTTAAATTGGGAGCAGTACTTC.

This sequence joins TRBV27 and TRBJ2-7; 9 bases map to TRBD2. The ends lost 5 bases at V and 2 bases at J; junction bases unmatched: 4. Germline values: CDR1 MNHEY, CDR2 SMNVEV (reference sequence). This CDR3 has 14 amino acids. CDR3 in DNA: TGTGCCAGCAGTCCCGGGACTAGCCCCTACGAGCAGTACTTC. This translates into CASSPGTSPYEQYF.

The chain employs TRBV3-1 (or the pseudogene TRBV3-2) and TRBJ1-6; D uncertain. V shed 0 bases and J shed 6 bases, with 6 bases lying between them. The CDR3 extends over 14 amino acids. Germline values: CDR1 LGHDT, CDR2 YNNKEL (reference sequence). The CDR3 is CASSQEQSNSPLHF. CDR3 bases: TGTGCCAGCAGCCAAGAACAAAGTAATTCACCCCTCCACTTT.

The sample holds one count of this clone. The chain joins TRBV18 to TRBJ2-5; D is perhaps TRBD1 (6 bases). Trimming stripped 1 base from V and 4 bases from J, with 19 bases between. This CDR3 is built from 17 residues. Germline assignment: CDR1 KGHSH and CDR2 LQKENI. DNA for the CDR3: TGTGCCAGCTCACCACTCCCCAGAAGGGGGTATAGAGAGACCCAGTACTTC. This sequence encodes CASSPLPRRGYRETQYF.

This rearrangement joins TRBV11-2 to TRBJ1-5; TRBD1 agrees at 9 bases. This CDR3 region has 15 residues. Germline V gene sequence: CDR1 SGHAT, CDR2 FQNNGV. Trimming removed 5 bases from V and 1 base from J; junction bases left unmatched: 3. CDR3 protein: CASSPGQGSNQPQHF. DNA for the CDR3: TGTGCCAGCAGCCCAGGACAGGGGAGCAATCAGCCCCAGCATTTT.

The chain is built from TRBV5-1 and TRBJ2-3; D is perhaps TRBD1 (6 bases). The V gene's germline CDR1 is SGHRS and CDR2 YFSETQ. Trimming cost V 4 bases and J 0 bases, with 9 bases left between them. The CDR3 is made up of 14 amino acids. The CDR3 protein is CASSVRGSTDTQYF. The CDR3 nucleotides read TGCGCCAGCAGCGTCAGGGGTAGCACAGATACGCAGTATTTT. The full variable domain, its missing parts supplied by reference TRBV5-1 and TRBJ2-3, is KAGVTQTPRYLIKTRGQQVTLSCSPISGHRSVSWYQQTPGQGLQFLFEYFSETQRNKGNFPGRFSGRQFSNSRSEMNVSTLELGDSALYLCASSVRGSTDTQYFGPGTRLTVL.

This chain connects TRBV7-9 to TRBJ1-1; 7 bases agree with TRBD1. The CDR3 is made up of 14 amino acids. Germline CDR1 reads SEHNR; CDR2 reads FQNEAQ (reference sequence). V gave up 5 bases and J gave up 6 bases; unmatched junction bases: 9. The CDR3 region is CASSVQGSGPEAFF. The CDR3 DNA reads as TGTGCCAGCAGCGTACAGGGGAGTGGGCCTGAAGCTTTCTTT.